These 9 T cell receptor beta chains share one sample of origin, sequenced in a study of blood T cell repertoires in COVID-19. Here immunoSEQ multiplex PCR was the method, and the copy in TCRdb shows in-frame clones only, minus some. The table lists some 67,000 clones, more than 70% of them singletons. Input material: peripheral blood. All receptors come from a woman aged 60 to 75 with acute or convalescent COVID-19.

Here the CDR3 reads CASRGKGWNSPLHF. The CDR3 bases are TGTGCCAGTAGGGGTAAGGGGTGGAATTCACCCCTCCACTTT. This sequence joins TRBV19 and TRBJ1-6, with D possibly matching TRBD1 (5 bases). The CDR3 runs to 14 residues. V lost 6 bases and J 7 bases, leaving 13 bases between the germline ends. The V gene's germline CDR1 is LNHDA and CDR2 SQIVND (reference sequence).

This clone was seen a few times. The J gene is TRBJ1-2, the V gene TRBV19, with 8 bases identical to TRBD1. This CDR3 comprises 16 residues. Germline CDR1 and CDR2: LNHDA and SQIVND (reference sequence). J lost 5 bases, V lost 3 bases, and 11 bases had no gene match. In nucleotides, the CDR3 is TGTGCCAGTAGTATTAGTGGCGGTGACAGGGGATATGGCTACACCTTC. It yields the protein CASSISGGDRGYGYTF.

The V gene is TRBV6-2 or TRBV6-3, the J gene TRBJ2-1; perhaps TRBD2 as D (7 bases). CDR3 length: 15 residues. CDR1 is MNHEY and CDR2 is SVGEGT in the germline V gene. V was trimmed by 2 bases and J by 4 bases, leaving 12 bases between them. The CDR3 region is CASSYGGGQYNEQFF. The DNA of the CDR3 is TGTGCCAGCAGTTACGGGGGGGGGCAATACAATGAGCAGTTCTTC.

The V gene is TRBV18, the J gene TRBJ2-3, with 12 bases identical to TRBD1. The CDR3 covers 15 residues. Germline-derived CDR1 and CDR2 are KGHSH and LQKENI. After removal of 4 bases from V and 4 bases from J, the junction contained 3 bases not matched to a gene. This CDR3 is CASSRGTGGADTQYF. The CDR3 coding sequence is TGTGCCAGCTCACGAGGGACAGGGGGCGCAGATACGCAGTATTTT.

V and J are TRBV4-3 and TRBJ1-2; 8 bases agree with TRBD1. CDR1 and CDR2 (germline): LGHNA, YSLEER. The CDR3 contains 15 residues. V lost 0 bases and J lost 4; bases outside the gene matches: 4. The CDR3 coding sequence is TGCGCCAGCAGCCAAGATCGGACAGGGTTCTATGGCTACACCTTC. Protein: CASSQDRTGFYGYTF.

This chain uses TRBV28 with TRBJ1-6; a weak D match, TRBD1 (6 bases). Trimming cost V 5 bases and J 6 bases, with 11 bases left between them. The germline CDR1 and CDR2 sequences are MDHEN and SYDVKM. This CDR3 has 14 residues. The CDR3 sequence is CASSTQGPNSPLHF. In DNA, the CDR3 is TGTGCCAGCAGTACCCAGGGGCCTAATTCACCCCTCCACTTT.

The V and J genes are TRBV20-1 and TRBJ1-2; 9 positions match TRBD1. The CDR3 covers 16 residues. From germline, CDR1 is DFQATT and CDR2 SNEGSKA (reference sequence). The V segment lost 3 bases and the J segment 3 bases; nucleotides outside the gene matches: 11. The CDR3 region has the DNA TGCAGTGCTAGTCCCCCGGGGACAGGGTCTGACTATGGCTACACCTTC. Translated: CSASPPGTGSDYGYTF.

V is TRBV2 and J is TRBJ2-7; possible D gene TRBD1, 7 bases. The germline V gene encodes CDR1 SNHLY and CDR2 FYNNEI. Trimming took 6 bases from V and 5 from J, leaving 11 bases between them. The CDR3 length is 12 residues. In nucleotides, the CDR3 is TGTGCCAGCAGGGGCAGGGGGGACGAGCAGTACTTC. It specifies CASRGRGDEQYF. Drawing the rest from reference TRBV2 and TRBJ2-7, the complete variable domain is EPEVTQTPSHQVTQMGQEVILRCVPISNHLYFYWYRQILGQKVEFLVSFYNNEISEKSEIFDDQFSVERPDGSNFTLKIRSTKLEDSAMYFCASRGRGDEQYFGPGTRLTVT.

CDR3 nucleotide sequence: TGCGCCAGCAGCCACGACAATACTGGGGCCAACGTCCTGACTTTC. Translating gives CASSHDNTGANVLTF. The chain uses TRBV5-1 and TRBJ2-6; D remains ambiguous. Germline loops: CDR1 SGHRS, CDR2 YFSETQ. The CDR3 is made up of 15 amino acids. Trimming took off 4 bases at V and 2 bases at J, with 10 bases between the two ends. The full variable domain, with the rest looked up from reference TRBV5-1 and TRBJ2-6, is KAGVTQTPRYLIKTRGQQVTLSCSPISGHRSVSWYQQTPGQGLQFLFEYFSETQRNKGNFPGRFSGRQFSNSRSEMNVSTLELGDSALYLCASSHDNTGANVLTFGAGSRLTVL.